The 21 T cell receptor beta chains reported below all come from one sample, sequenced in a study of cytomegalovirus exposure and HLA in healthy donors listed by TCRdb under 2017. Library generation was performed with the immunoSEQ multiplex PCR assay. The table was pulled from immuneACCESS by TCRdb, which kept in-frame rearrangements only. Such tables lose some clones; where checked, under half of the loss comes from unresolved V genes, and the rest has no known cause. Present in this sample are approximately 300,000 clones, 75% to 90% of which were seen just once. In total, the top ten clones hold about 0.8% of the sample. Sequenced input: PBMCs. These receptors came from a woman between 18 and 30 years old in good health and CMV-seronegative.

V gene TRBV29-1 combines with J gene TRBJ2-7; 7 bases map to TRBD2. The CDR3 has 14 amino acids. Unmatched junction bases numbered 11, after V lost 6 bases and J lost 3 bases. CDR1 and CDR2 (germline): SQVTM, ANQGSEA. CDR3 amino acids: CSVGLDRVLYEQYF. The DNA of the CDR3 is TGCAGCGTAGGACTAGATCGGGTCCTCTACGAGCAGTACTTC.

The chain recombines TRBV19 with TRBJ2-5; TRBD2 agrees at 9 bases. This CDR3 is built from 16 residues. The V gene end was trimmed by 4 bases and the J gene end by 5 bases; junction bases not matched to a gene: 11. The V gene's germline CDR1 is LNHDA and CDR2 SQIVND (reference sequence). CDR3 sequence reads: CASSSILGGRVETQYF. The CDR3, as DNA: TGTGCCAGTAGTAGCATTCTCGGCGGGAGGGTCGAGACCCAGTACTTC.

The V and J genes are TRBV5-8 and TRBJ2-7; weak D call: TRBD2 (5 bases). V lost 4 bases, J lost 3 bases, and 17 bases lay in between. The CDR3 spans 15 residues. The germline V gene encodes CDR1 SGHTS and CDR2 YDEGEE. The chain's CDR3 is CASSPAGALYYEQYF. The CDR3 DNA is TGTGCCAGCAGCCCCGCGGGCGCGCTTTACTACGAGCAGTACTTC.

The chain carries TRBV4-3 and TRBJ2-1, with TRBD2 identical over 9 bases. The CDR3 covers 15 residues. Per the germline V gene, CDR1 is LGHNA and CDR2 is YSLEER. Trimming cost V 2 bases and J 9 bases; bases outside gene matches: 8. The CDR3 nucleotides are TGCGCCAGCAGCCAACTCGCGGGAGGGCCGGCTGAGCAGTTCTTC. It is translated as CASSQLAGGPAEQFF.

The chain is built from TRBV2 and TRBJ2-1; 13 bases match TRBD2. This CDR3 comprises 14 residues. Germline trimming cut 6 bases from V and 15 bases from J; bases unmatched to any gene: 11. Per the germline V gene, CDR1 is SNHLY and CDR2 is FYNNEI. DNA for the CDR3: TGTGCCAGCAGCGAGACTAGCGGGAGGCCGGTAGGGTTCTTC. This encodes CASSETSGRPVGFF.

This rearrangement joins TRBV7-9 to TRBJ2-7; a possible D gene is TRBD1 (6 bases). Trimming took off 5 bases at V and 2 bases at J, with 10 bases between the two ends. The CDR3 contains 13 residues. Germline lookup yields CDR1 SEHNR and CDR2 FQNEAQ (reference sequence). The CDR3 reads CASSKGGTYEQYF. Here the CDR3 DNA reads TGTGCCAGCAGCAAAGGGGGTACCTACGAGCAGTACTTC.

In its sample, this clone was seen a few times. V and J are TRBV27 and TRBJ1-5; D remains unclear. This CDR3 contains 14 residues. V was trimmed by 5 bases and J by 11 bases, leaving 19 bases between them. Germline V gene sequence: CDR1 MNHEY, CDR2 SMNVEV (reference sequence). In nucleotides, the CDR3 is TGTGCCAGCAGTCCCACACAACGGCGAGAGGCCCAGCATTTT. Translation gives CASSPTQRREAQHF.

This clone was seen only once. This sequence joins TRBV2 and TRBJ1-1; no reliable D call. Germline V gene sequence: CDR1 SNHLY, CDR2 FYNNEI. Trimming took off 6 bases at V and 10 bases at J, with 12 bases between the two ends. The CDR3 length is 11 residues. The CDR3 nucleotides are TGTGCCAGCAGGGGAGAGTATGTAGCTTTCTTT. Protein product: CASRGEYVAFF. The full variable domain, in which reference TRBV2 and TRBJ1-1 provide the parts outside the CDR3, is EPEVTQTPSHQVTQMGQEVILRCVPISNHLYFYWYRQILGQKVEFLVSFYNNEISEKSEIFDDQFSVERPDGSNFTLKIRSTKLEDSAMYFCASRGEYVAFFGQGTRLTVV.

V is TRBV15 and J is TRBJ1-2, with TRBD1 matching 7 bases. J gave up 2 bases and V 3 bases, and 12 bases lay outside the gene matches. CDR3 length: 17 amino acids. Germline loops: CDR1 LNHNV, CDR2 YYDKDF (reference sequence). CDR3 DNA sequence: TGTGCCACCAGCAGTGCCCGGACAGGCCTACTAAACTATGGCTACACCTTC. Translation: CATSSARTGLLNYGYTF.

V usage is TRBV9 and J usage is TRBJ2-5; 9 bases line up with TRBD2. The germline V gene has CDR1 SGDLS and CDR2 YYNGEE. With 5 bases clipped from V and 7 bases from J, the junction kept 15 bases outside the gene matches. This CDR3 has 16 residues. CDR3 in DNA: TGTGCCAGCAGTGGGGAGGCTAGCGGGATTTTGGGGACCCAGTACTTC. Its translation: CASSGEASGILGTQYF.

The chain couples TRBV25-1 to TRBJ2-5; TRBD1 matches at 7 bases. V was clipped by 2 bases and J by 2 bases; unmatched bases: 5. CDR1 and CDR2 (germline): MGHDK, SYGVNS. This CDR3 has 15 amino acids. The CDR3 coding sequence is TGTGCCAGCAGTGAAATTGGGACAGCTCAAGAGACCCAGTACTTC. It codes for CASSEIGTAQETQYF.

This chain joins TRBV5-1 and TRBJ2-1; 8 nucleotides align to TRBD2. This CDR3 comprises 16 residues. V was clipped by 0 bases and J by 3 bases; unmatched bases: 5. The V gene's germline CDR1 is SGHRS and CDR2 YFSETQ. CDR3 DNA: TGCGCCAGCAGCTTGGGTACTAGCGGAGTCTACAATGAGCAGTTCTTC. The encoded protein is CASSLGTSGVYNEQFF.

This clone was counted a few times. This CDR3 is also generated by other DNA sequences in the sample. The CDR3 here is CASSQDRVNTEAFF. As DNA, the CDR3 is TGTGCCAGCTCACAGGACAGGGTGAACACTGAAGCTTTCTTT. The V gene is TRBV18, the J gene TRBJ1-1; 8 nucleotides line up with TRBD1. V was clipped by 4 bases and J by 0 bases; unmatched bases: 1. The CDR3 extends over 14 amino acids. Germline V lookup: CDR1 KGHSH, CDR2 LQKENI.

In this sample, this clone turned up once. The CDR3 DNA reads TGTGCCAGCTTCCACTGGGACAGGGAAAATGAGCAGTTCTTC. Translating it yields CASFHWDRENEQFF. The V and J genes are TRBV7-6 and TRBJ2-1, with 9 bases matching TRBD1. V lost 8 bases, J lost 7 bases, and 9 bases stayed unmatched. The CDR3 sequence is 14 residues long. Germline loops: CDR1 SGHVS, CDR2 FNYEAQ.

Written as DNA, the CDR3 is TGTGCCAGTAGTAGGCCCCGGGACACGGGTGGCAATCAGCCCCAGCATTTT. Translating gives CASSRPRDTGGNQPQHF. The chain joins TRBV19 to TRBJ1-5; D is perhaps TRBD1 (6 bases). Trimming took 4 bases from V and 2 from J, leaving 18 bases between them. The CDR3 is 17 amino acids. Germline V gene data show CDR1 as LNHDA and CDR2 as SQIVND (reference sequence).

This chain links TRBV7-9 with TRBJ2-7, with D tentatively TRBD1 (5 bases). The CDR3 runs 15 residues. Trimming took 0 bases from V and 2 from J, leaving 11 bases between them. From germline, CDR1 is SEHNR and CDR2 FQNEAQ (reference sequence). The CDR3 here is CASSLATVDPYEQYF. Written as DNA, the CDR3 is TGTGCCAGCAGCTTAGCGACAGTTGATCCCTACGAGCAGTACTTC.

CDR3 DNA sequence: TGCGCCAGCAGCCCCGGGACAGGGGGCCTCCTACATGGCTACACCTTC. As protein: CASSPGTGGLLHGYTF. The chain joins TRBV5-1 to TRBJ1-2, with TRBD1 matching over 12 bases. Per germline, CDR1 SGHRS and CDR2 YFSETQ. Trimming removed 4 bases from V and 6 bases from J; junction bases left unmatched: 10. CDR3 length: 16 amino acids.

To note about this clone: It may be a read error: a sequence one base away is much more abundant. This chain joins TRBV2 and TRBJ2-3; 10 nucleotides line up with TRBD2. CDR3 size: 15 residues. V shed 4 bases and J 0 bases; nucleotides not matched to a gene: 1. Germline V gene lookup returns CDR1 SNHLY and CDR2 FYNNEI. CDR3 residues: CASSGTSGSTDTQYF. DNA of the CDR3: TGTGCCAGCAGTGGGACTAGCGGTAGCACAGATACGCAGTATTTT.

This chain connects TRBV6-5 to TRBJ2-7; D is perhaps TRBD2 (7 bases). With 2 bases removed from V and 2 bases from J, the gap between germline ends came to 10 bases. The CDR3 runs to 14 residues. The germline CDR1 and CDR2 sequences are MNHEY and SVGAGI. CDR3 bases: TGTGCCAGCAGTTACCAGGGGACTACCTACGAGCAGTACTTC. Protein: CASSYQGTTYEQYF.

This clone was observed a few times. This chain joins TRBV5-6 and TRBJ1-2; TRBD1 aligns across 9 bases. CDR3 length: 14 amino acids. Germline CDR1 and CDR2: SGHDT and YYEEEE. V was clipped by 3 bases and J by 7 bases; unmatched bases: 7. The CDR3 DNA reads as TGTGCCAGCAGCTGGGACAGGGTTGTGGGTGGCTACACCTTC. Translated, it gives CASSWDRVVGGYTF.

A few counts support this clone. This chain uses TRBV28 with TRBJ2-7; possibly TRBD2 for D (6 bases). The CDR3 is 16 amino acids. Germline V gene sequence: CDR1 MDHEN, CDR2 SYDVKM. V was pared by 5 bases and J by 4 bases, with 21 bases between. CDR3 residues: CASSHAPGLAQYEQYF. The CDR3 region has the DNA TGTGCCAGCAGTCACGCCCCGGGACTCGCCCAGTACGAGCAGTACTTC.